This T cell receptor (beta chain) was sequenced in a study of PD-L1 blockade in urothelial cancer. Study as a whole: Patients initiated atezolizumab in the mid-2010s at 1,200 mg intravenously every 3 weeks. Once treatment had started, blood was analyzed at 3 weeks (second dose) and again at 6 weeks. Typically, measured as a median, blood samples had over 120,000 T cells.

This sample's time point: pretreatment peripheral blood. For each patient, 1 to 8 samples were obtained, pretreatment and on-treatment. V was trimmed by 5 bases and J by 6 bases, leaving 17 bases between them. Germline CDR1 SGDLS, CDR2 YYNGEE. The CDR3 totals 14 residues. Generated by immunoSEQ multiplex PCR, the TCRdb table keeps only in-frame clones and is missing some. Here the sample spans 90,000 or so clones, roughly nine tenths being singletons. The V gene is TRBV9, the J gene TRBJ1-1; a weak D match, TRBD1 (6 bases). The TCR comes from a woman over 75 with urothelial cancer. This material consisted of PBMCs, taken around atezolizumab (anti-PD-L1) treatment. The CDR3: CASSPNRDRPEAFF. The CDR3 bases are TGTGCCAGCAGTCCAAACAGGGACCGGCCTGAAGCTTTCTTT.